This entry lists 25 T cell receptor beta chains sequenced from one sample in a study of cytomegalovirus exposure and HLA in healthy donors (dated by TCRdb to 2016 to 2017). Library method: the immunoSEQ multiplex PCR assay. TCRdb limited this immuneACCESS table to in-frame rearrangements with V and J called. A share of clones is missing; checked studies link under half to unresolved V genes, and the rest is unexplained. This sample holds 100,000 to 150,000 clones; under 90% were observed only once. 3% to 4% of the sample belongs to the ten largest clones. The sequenced sample consisted of PBMCs. The source is a man under 40 in good health and CMV-seronegative.

The chain combines TRBV19 with TRBJ2-2; no clear D gene. The CDR3 length is 15 residues. V lost 5 bases, J lost 2 bases, and 12 bases lay in between. Germline V lookup: CDR1 LNHDA, CDR2 SQIVND (reference sequence). Here the CDR3 reads CASSSQPLNTGELFF. DNA of the CDR3: TGTGCCAGTAGTTCACAACCCCTTAACACCGGGGAGCTGTTTTTT.

This clone has just one count. The rearrangement links TRBV6-5 to TRBJ1-1; D possibly corresponds to TRBD1 (6 bases). The CDR3 spans 16 residues. Germline V CDR1 and CDR2: MNHEY, SVGAGI. Trimming took off 2 bases at V and 0 bases at J, with 13 bases between the two ends. This CDR3 is CASSYLPGTLNTEAFF. For the CDR3, the DNA is TGTGCCAGCAGTTACCTTCCCGGGACATTGAACACTGAAGCTTTCTTT.

The chain recombines TRBV25-1 with TRBJ1-1; TRBD1 is a possible D gene (6 bases). V lost 6 bases to trimming and J lost 6 bases, with 11 bases between them. The CDR3 extends over 12 amino acids. Per germline, CDR1 MGHDK and CDR2 SYGVNS. The CDR3 loop is CASSQGLSEAFF. CDR3 DNA: TGTGCCAGCAGCCAGGGGTTGTCTGAAGCTTTCTTT.

The rearrangement links TRBV5-4 to TRBJ2-2; D gene ambiguous. The V and J ends lost 0 bases and 6 bases respectively, with 9 bases between them. Germline V CDR1 and CDR2: SGHNT, YYREEE (reference sequence). The CDR3 is made up of 14 amino acids. CDR3 amino acids: CASSLGRFSGELFF. As DNA, the CDR3 is TGTGCCAGCAGCTTGGGCAGGTTCTCCGGGGAGCTGTTTTTT.

This rearrangement joins TRBV18 to TRBJ1-2; 7 positions agree with TRBD1. V gave up 0 bases and J gave up 5 bases; unmatched junction bases: 3. The germline CDR1 and CDR2 sequences are KGHSH and LQKENI. There are 14 residues in the CDR3. The CDR3 here is CASSPPTGIYGYTF. Here the CDR3 DNA reads TGTGCCAGCTCACCACCGACAGGGATTTATGGCTACACCTTC.

V gene TRBV6-6 combines with J gene TRBJ1-6, with D hard to call. Trimming stripped 8 bases from V and 0 bases from J, with 14 bases between. The CDR3 runs to 16 residues. Germline CDR1 MNHNY, CDR2 SVGAGI (reference sequence). CDR3 DNA: TGTGCCAGCCAAGGCGGGTCCCACTCCTATAATTCACCCCTCCACTTT. It encodes CASQGGSHSYNSPLHF.

The chain couples TRBV29-1 to TRBJ1-4; 9 nucleotides align to TRBD1. The CDR3 is made up of 11 amino acids. Looked up from germline, CDR1 is SQVTM and CDR2 is ANQGSEA. J gave up 17 bases and V 6 bases, and 10 bases lay outside the gene matches. CDR3 coding DNA: TGCAGCGTCCATAGAGGGGACAGGGTTTTTTTT. It yields the protein CSVHRGDRVFF.

The V gene is TRBV11-2, the J gene TRBJ2-7, with unresolved D. Trimming pared 5 bases from V and 7 bases from J, leaving 9 bases between. The CDR3 spans 11 residues. Germline values: CDR1 SGHAT, CDR2 FQNNGV. The CDR3 loop is CASSALREQYF. The CDR3 DNA is TGTGCCAGCAGCGCCCTGCGGGAGCAGTACTTC.

This clone was seen only a few times. Other DNA sequences in this specimen translate into the identical CDR3. The chain joins TRBV18 to TRBJ2-7; D is perhaps TRBD1 (5 bases). CDR1 is KGHSH and CDR2 is LQKENI in the germline V gene. V gave up 6 bases and J gave up 3 bases, with 9 bases separating them. The CDR3 has 12 residues. The chain's CDR3 is CASSPDSYEQYF. The CDR3, as DNA: TGTGCCAGCTCCCCCGACAGCTACGAGCAGTACTTC.

The chain joins TRBV7-9 to TRBJ2-5, with D maybe TRBD1 (5 bases). The V end lost 4 bases, the J end lost 2 bases, and 14 bases lay between the germline ends. This CDR3 is built from 15 residues. Germline V gene data show CDR1 as SEHNR and CDR2 as FQNEAQ (reference sequence). DNA of the CDR3: TGTGCCAGCAGCTCACCCTACAGGAAACAAGAGACCCAGTACTTC. Translation: CASSSPYRKQETQYF.

V and J are TRBV6-5 and TRBJ2-3; TRBD2 matches 8 bases. Germline V CDR1 and CDR2: MNHEY, SVGAGI. J lost 4 bases, V lost 4 bases, and 7 bases had no gene match. The CDR3 loop spans 15 amino acids. The CDR3 coding sequence is TGTGCCAGCAGTTCTATAGCGGGGCTGGCAGATACGCAGTATTTT. Protein product: CASSSIAGLADTQYF.

The chain uses TRBV28 and TRBJ2-7; D might be TRBD2 (6 bases). The V gene's germline CDR1 is MDHEN and CDR2 SYDVKM. This CDR3 is built from 13 residues. V was clipped by 9 bases and J by 2 bases, with 14 bases between them. This chain's CDR3 is CASRRDGPYEQYF. Written as DNA, the CDR3 is TGTGCCAGTAGGCGGGACGGGCCCTACGAGCAGTACTTC.

The chain employs TRBV6-5 and TRBJ2-1, with 10 nucleotides matching TRBD2. J lost 5 bases, V lost 5 bases, and 6 bases had no gene match. The CDR3 is 15 amino acids. Germline loops: CDR1 MNHEY, CDR2 SVGAGI. This chain's CDR3 is CASSAPSGGNNEQFF. The DNA of the CDR3 is TGTGCCAGCAGTGCTCCTAGCGGGGGAAACAATGAGCAGTTCTTC.

This chain uses TRBV14 with TRBJ1-2; weak D call: TRBD1 (5 bases). Germline V lookup: CDR1 SGHDN, CDR2 FVKESK. CDR3 length: 12 residues. The V and J ends lost 4 bases and 7 bases respectively, with 10 bases between them. The CDR3 DNA sequence: TGTGCCAGCAGCCTTCAGGGTTCTGGCTACACCTTC. Its translation is CASSLQGSGYTF.

This chain joins TRBV27 and TRBJ2-7, with 12 bases aligning to TRBD1. This CDR3 comprises 14 residues. The germline gives CDR1 MNHEY, CDR2 SMNVEV (reference sequence). The junction had 7 bases not matched to a gene; V was cut back by 6 bases and J by 7 bases. The CDR3 DNA is TGTGCCAGCAGATCCGGGACAGGGGGCTGGGAGCAGTACTTC. Translating it yields CASRSGTGGWEQYF.

V usage is TRBV6-1 and J usage is TRBJ2-5, with 8 bases fitting TRBD2. CDR1 is MNHNS, CDR2 SASEGT, per germline. With V trimmed by 2 bases and J by 0 bases, 8 bases remained unmatched. This CDR3 comprises 17 residues. The CDR3 protein is CASSEPSGGGYQETQYF. For the CDR3, the DNA is TGTGCCAGCAGTGAACCCTCCGGGGGGGGGTACCAAGAGACCCAGTACTTC.

This clone was counted a few times. The rearrangement joins TRBV11-2 to TRBJ1-6; tentative D call: TRBD1 (5 bases). The CDR3 runs to 12 residues. Trimming left V 5 bases short and J 10 bases short, with 9 bases between. CDR1 is SGHAT and CDR2 is FQNNGV in the germline V gene. The CDR3: CASSRQGSPLHF. In nucleotides, the CDR3 is TGTGCCAGCAGCCGCCAGGGATCACCCCTCCACTTT.

The chain combines TRBV5-1 with TRBJ1-2, with TRBD1 identical over 9 bases. Germline V lookup: CDR1 SGHRS, CDR2 YFSETQ. V lost 0 bases to trimming and J lost 6 bases; unmatched junction nucleotides: 6. The CDR3 is 15 amino acids. This CDR3 is CASSLVGQGSHGYTF. CDR3 coding DNA: TGCGCCAGCAGCTTGGTGGGACAGGGTTCCCATGGCTACACCTTC.

This chain joins TRBV19 and TRBJ2-1, with 8 bases aligning to TRBD2. The J segment lost 4 bases and the V segment lost 3 bases, leaving 5 bases of the junction unmatched. Germline CDR1 is LNHDA and CDR2 is SQIVND (reference sequence). This CDR3 region has 15 residues. The CDR3 protein is CASSMAGGQYNEQFF. The DNA of the CDR3 is TGTGCCAGTAGTATGGCGGGGGGCCAGTACAATGAGCAGTTCTTC.

The chain carries TRBV6-5 and TRBJ2-7, with a tentative D call TRBD2 (5 bases). CDR3 length: 16 amino acids. V was cut by 0 bases and J by 2 bases, with 14 bases left in between. Germline V CDR1 and CDR2: MNHEY, SVGAGI. CDR3 sequence: CASSYSTSQAAYEQYF. CDR3 nucleotides: TGTGCCAGCAGTTACTCGACGTCCCAAGCGGCCTACGAGCAGTACTTC.

The chain couples TRBV11-2 to TRBJ2-7, with TRBD1 matching 10 bases. The ends lost 5 bases at V and 5 bases at J; junction bases unmatched: 6. From germline, CDR1 is SGHAT and CDR2 FQNNGV. CDR3 size: 14 residues. The CDR3 bases are TGTGCCAGCAGCGTCCCGGGACAGGGGAACGAGCAGTACTTC. This sequence encodes CASSVPGQGNEQYF.

The CDR3 reads CASSQGLGVTEAFF. In nucleotides, the CDR3 is TGTGCCAGCAGTCAGGGTTTAGGTGTCACTGAAGCTTTCTTT. The rearrangement joins TRBV27 to TRBJ1-1, with D possibly being TRBD1 (5 bases). The CDR3 spans 14 residues. CDR1 MNHEY and CDR2 SMNVEV come from the germline V gene (reference sequence). The ends were cut back, 5 bases at V and 4 bases at J, with 14 bases in the middle.

The V and J genes are TRBV5-4 and TRBJ1-2, with TRBD1 identical over 8 bases. CDR1 and CDR2 from the germline V gene are SGHNT and YYREEE (reference sequence). V was pared by 4 bases and J by 2 bases, with 4 bases of the junction left unmatched. There are 14 residues in the CDR3. CDR3 in DNA: TGTGCCAGCAGCAATAGACAGGGGAACTATGGCTACACCTTC. It translates to CASSNRQGNYGYTF.

The gene calls are TRBV19 and TRBJ1-2; perhaps TRBD1 as D (5 bases). This CDR3 contains 13 residues. V was trimmed by 4 bases and J by 6 bases, leaving 12 bases between them. Germline CDR1 is LNHDA and CDR2 is SQIVND (reference sequence). CDR3 sequence (DNA): TGTGCCAGTAGTAGGGGGGGAAGGAATGGCTACACCTTC. It is translated as CASSRGGRNGYTF.

This clone was detected once. The chain combines TRBV6-5 with TRBJ2-3; 8 bases align to TRBD2. The CDR3 sequence is 14 residues long. The ends lost 8 bases at V and 3 bases at J; junction bases unmatched: 7. CDR1 and CDR2 from the germline V gene are MNHEY and SVGAGI. Here the CDR3 DNA reads TGTGCCAGCGAATCGGGGGGGCAGACAGATACGCAGTATTTT. Protein: CASESGGQTDTQYF.